The 5 T cell receptor beta chains in this list originate from one sample, sequenced in a study of blood T cell repertoires in COVID-19. Using immunoSEQ multiplex PCR, the repertoire was profiled, and TCRdb retains in-frame clones only, with some absent. Found here are about 110,000 clones, around 90% of them singletons; the top ten hold about 1%. Material: peripheral blood. All receptors come from a woman aged 45 to 65 with active or convalescent COVID-19.

This chain uses TRBV28 with TRBJ2-1; TRBD2 aligns across 7 bases. The CDR3 totals 16 residues. Germline CDR1 is MDHEN and CDR2 is SYDVKM. Losses at the gene ends were 5 bases for V and 0 bases for J; bases not matched to a gene: 7. The CDR3 protein is CASSPREASSYNEQFF. DNA of the CDR3: TGTGCCAGCAGTCCCCGGGAGGCGAGCTCCTACAATGAGCAGTTCTTC.

This rearrangement joins TRBV4-3 to TRBJ2-7; 11 bases are shared with TRBD1. V trimming: 3 bases; J trimming: 2 bases; junction bases outside the gene matches: 9. The CDR3 is 17 amino acids. Germline values: CDR1 LGHNA, CDR2 YSLEER. DNA of the CDR3: TGCGCCAGCAGCCAGTCATTACCGGGACAGGGGGCCTACGAGCAGTACTTC. Its translation: CASSQSLPGQGAYEQYF.

The chain carries TRBV29-1 and TRBJ2-5, with 11 bases fitting TRBD2. This CDR3 is built from 14 residues. From germline, CDR1 is SQVTM and CDR2 ANQGSEA. With V trimmed by 4 bases and J by 3 bases, 4 bases remained unmatched. CDR3 DNA sequence: TGCAGCGTTGCGGCACTAGCGGGAGAAGAGACCCAGTACTTC. Translation: CSVAALAGEETQYF.

In its sample, this clone was seen a few times. V and J are TRBV2 and TRBJ1-3, with 7 nucleotides matching TRBD1. With V trimmed by 7 bases and J by 4 bases, 10 bases remained unmatched. CDR3 length: 15 residues. Germline loops: CDR1 SNHLY, CDR2 FYNNEI. The CDR3 DNA sequence: TGTGCCAGCACCCTAGACAGGGACTGGGGAAACACCATATATTTT. Amino acid sequence: CASTLDRDWGNTIYF.

The genes are TRBV6-2 or TRBV6-3 and TRBJ2-1, with a weak D call TRBD2 (5 bases). This CDR3 is 12 amino acids long. Deletions cut 2 bases from V and 10 bases from J, with 9 bases between. The germline gives CDR1 MNHEY, CDR2 SVGEGT. Written as DNA, the CDR3 is TGTGCCAGCAGTTACGCGGGCCTGGAGCAGTTCTTC. Amino acids: CASSYAGLEQFF.